This passage covers 10 T cell receptor beta chains from one sample sequenced in a study of blood T cell repertoires in COVID-19. Sequenced by immunoSEQ multiplex PCR; TCRdb stores in-frame clones only, minus some. The table lists approximately 350,000 clones, roughly nine tenths of them singletons. Material: PBMCs or T cells enriched from blood (not recorded which). These receptors all stem from a man aged 18 to 30 who had recovered from COVID-19.

The chain employs TRBV18 and TRBJ1-1; the match to TRBD1 covers 7 bases. CDR1 and CDR2 (germline): KGHSH, LQKENI. V was clipped by 5 bases and J by 0 bases; unmatched bases: 0. The CDR3 totals 13 residues. CDR3 bases: TGTGCCAGCTCAGGACAGGTGAACACTGAAGCTTTCTTT. Its translation is CASSGQVNTEAFF.

The V and J genes are TRBV30 and TRBJ1-5, with 7 bases matching TRBD1. Germline values: CDR1 GTSNPN, CDR2 SVGIG (reference sequence). The junction had 4 bases not matched to a gene; V was cut back by 5 bases and J by 0 bases. There are 14 residues in the CDR3. The CDR3, as DNA: TGTGCCTGGGGACAGGACTATAGCAATCAGCCCCAGCATTTT. Translated, it gives CAWGQDYSNQPQHF.

The rearrangement links TRBV29-1 to TRBJ1-5, with 8 bases matching TRBD1. This CDR3 is 14 amino acids long. Germline trimming cut 4 bases from V and 2 bases from J; bases unmatched to any gene: 4. CDR1 SQVTM and CDR2 ANQGSEA come from the germline V gene. The CDR3: CSVADRDRNQPQHF. CDR3 sequence (DNA): TGCAGCGTTGCGGACAGGGACCGCAATCAGCCCCAGCATTTT.

The J gene is TRBJ2-7, the V gene TRBV7-8, with unresolved D. Between the trimmed V and J ends, which lost 1 base and 3 bases, there was a span of 16 bases. There are 16 residues in the CDR3. Germline values: CDR1 SGHVS, CDR2 FQNEAQ. The CDR3 DNA reads TGTGCCAGCAGCTTAGTGGGTACAGCAAATATCTACGAGCAGTACTTC. Its translation: CASSLVGTANIYEQYF.

The J gene is TRBJ2-7, the V gene TRBV15, with a weak D call TRBD2 (6 bases). The ends were cut back, 3 bases at V and 5 bases at J, with 14 bases in the middle. CDR3 length: 14 residues. The germline V gene encodes CDR1 LNHNV and CDR2 YYDKDF (reference sequence). The CDR3 DNA reads TGTGCCACCAGCAGGGAGGGCGGGGTCGACGAGCAGTACTTC. Its protein product is CATSREGGVDEQYF.

This chain uses TRBV10-3 with TRBJ1-2, with 7 bases aligning to TRBD1. The germline V gene encodes CDR1 ENHRY and CDR2 SYGVKD. The CDR3 is made up of 15 amino acids. V shed 3 bases and J 1 base; nucleotides not matched to a gene: 5. The CDR3 here is CAISDPGQNNYGYTF. In DNA form, the CDR3 reads TGTGCCATCAGTGATCCGGGACAGAATAACTATGGCTACACCTTC.

J is TRBJ1-2 and V is TRBV7-9; D is uncertain. V dropped 5 bases and J dropped 2 bases, with 12 bases sitting between them. CDR1 is SEHNR and CDR2 is FQNEAQ in the germline V gene (reference sequence). CDR3 size: 14 residues. CDR3 in DNA: TGTGCCAGCAGCGCACAAGTACCGAACTATGGCTACACCTTC. Translating it yields CASSAQVPNYGYTF.

J is TRBJ2-2 and V is TRBV3-1 (or the pseudogene TRBV3-2), with TRBD2 matching 7 bases. CDR1 is LGHDT, CDR2 YNNKEL, per germline (reference sequence). The CDR3 sequence is 16 residues long. J was trimmed by 5 bases and V by 3 bases; bases with no gene match: 9. The CDR3 loop reads CASSQGGTGFTGELFF. The CDR3, as DNA: TGTGCCAGCAGCCAGGGGGGGACTGGGTTTACCGGGGAGCTGTTTTTT.

V gene TRBV12-3 or TRBV12-4 combines with J gene TRBJ1-1; D gene uncertain. The CDR3 totals 13 residues. Trimming left V 8 bases short and J 9 bases short, with 19 bases between. CDR3 sequence reads: CASGKEGRAKAFF. The CDR3, as DNA: TGTGCCAGCGGCAAAGAGGGAAGGGCAAAAGCTTTCTTT.

The chain is built from TRBV5-4 and TRBJ2-1; possible D gene TRBD2, 5 bases. The V gene lost 0 bases and the J gene lost 0 bases, with 7 bases spanning the gap. Per the germline V gene, CDR1 is SGHNT and CDR2 is YYREEE (reference sequence). The CDR3 sequence is 15 residues long. The CDR3 coding sequence is TGTGCCAGCAGCTTGGACGGGAACTCCTACAATGAGCAGTTCTTC. Encoded protein: CASSLDGNSYNEQFF.